Each of the 3 T cell receptor beta chains below was sequenced from the same sample in a study of blood T cells in healthy people across ages. With a J-beta primer mix and a sample-barcoded 5' primer, a second PCR ran roughly 7 to 11 cycles. Each CDR3 protein is one row after TCRdb ran MiXCR on the 5' RACE reads. The sample records 380,000 or so distinct CDR3 sequences, about 49% being singletons. What was sequenced was blood. The receptors were sampled from a man aged 55 to 70 in good health.

This clonotype was counted many times. V usage is TRBV4-2 and J usage is TRBJ2-7; 8 bases map to TRBD2. Germline V lookup: CDR1 LGHNA, CDR2 YNFKEQ. The CDR3 runs to 17 residues. With 0 bases clipped from V and 7 bases from J, the junction kept 14 bases outside the gene matches. Here the CDR3 reads CASSQEVAGGPLWEQYF. In DNA, the CDR3 is TGTGCCAGCAGCCAAGAGGTGGCGGGGGGACCTCTTTGGGAGCAGTACTTC.

The rearrangement joins TRBV20-1 to TRBJ2-4; TRBD1 matches 7 bases. The V and J ends lost 2 bases and 7 bases, in that order; junction bases with no gene match: 8. Germline V CDR1 and CDR2: DFQATT, SNEGSKA (reference sequence). The CDR3 is made up of 14 amino acids. The CDR3 loop is CSARSPRGPNIQYF. The CDR3 DNA sequence: TGCAGTGCTAGATCCCCGAGGGGGCCGAACATTCAGTACTTC.

This clonotype appeared many times. The chain recombines TRBV20-1 with TRBJ2-4; 8 bases match TRBD1. This CDR3 is built from 13 residues. The germline V gene has CDR1 DFQATT and CDR2 SNEGSKA (reference sequence). The V and J ends lost 5 bases and 6 bases, in that order; junction bases with no gene match: 6. The CDR3 DNA follows: TGCAGTGCTGACAGGGGCGGAAGAAACATTCAGTACTTC. Amino acid sequence: CSADRGGRNIQYF.